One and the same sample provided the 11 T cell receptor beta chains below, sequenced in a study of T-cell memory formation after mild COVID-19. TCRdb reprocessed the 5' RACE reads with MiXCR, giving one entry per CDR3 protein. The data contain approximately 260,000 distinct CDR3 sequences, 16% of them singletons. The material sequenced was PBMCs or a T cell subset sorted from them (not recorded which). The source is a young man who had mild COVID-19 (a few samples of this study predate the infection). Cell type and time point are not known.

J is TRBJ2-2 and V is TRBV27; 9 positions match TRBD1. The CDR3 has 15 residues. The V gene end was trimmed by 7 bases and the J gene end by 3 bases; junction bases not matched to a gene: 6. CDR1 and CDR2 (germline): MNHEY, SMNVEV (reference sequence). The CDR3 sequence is CASKPGQGYTGELFF. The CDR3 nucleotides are TGTGCCAGCAAACCGGGACAGGGTTACACCGGGGAGCTGTTTTTT.

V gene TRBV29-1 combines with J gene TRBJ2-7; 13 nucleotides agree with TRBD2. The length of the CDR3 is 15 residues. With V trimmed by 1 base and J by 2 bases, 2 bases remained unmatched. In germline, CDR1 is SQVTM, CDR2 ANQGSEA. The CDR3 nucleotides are TGCAGCGTTGAAGGACTAGCGGGGGGCGCCTACGAGCAGTACTTC. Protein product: CSVEGLAGGAYEQYF.

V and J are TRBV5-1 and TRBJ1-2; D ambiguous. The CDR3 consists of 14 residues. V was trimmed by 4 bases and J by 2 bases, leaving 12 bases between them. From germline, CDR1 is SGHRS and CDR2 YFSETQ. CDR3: CASSTGSGNYGYTF. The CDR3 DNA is TGCGCCAGCAGCACGGGATCGGGAAACTATGGCTACACCTTC.

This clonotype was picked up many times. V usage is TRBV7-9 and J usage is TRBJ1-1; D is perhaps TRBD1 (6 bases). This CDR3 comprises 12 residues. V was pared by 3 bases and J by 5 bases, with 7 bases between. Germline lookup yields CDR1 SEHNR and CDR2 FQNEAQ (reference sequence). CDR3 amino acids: CASSLGATEAFF. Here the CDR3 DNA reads TGTGCCAGCAGCTTGGGGGCAACTGAAGCTTTCTTT.

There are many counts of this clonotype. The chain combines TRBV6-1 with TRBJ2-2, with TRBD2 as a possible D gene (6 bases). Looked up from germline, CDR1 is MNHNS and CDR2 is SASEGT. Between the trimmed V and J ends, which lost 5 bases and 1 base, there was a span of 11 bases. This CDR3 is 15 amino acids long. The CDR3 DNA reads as TGTGCCAGCAGTCCCGGGACTTTGAACACCGGGGAGCTGTTTTTT. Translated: CASSPGTLNTGELFF.

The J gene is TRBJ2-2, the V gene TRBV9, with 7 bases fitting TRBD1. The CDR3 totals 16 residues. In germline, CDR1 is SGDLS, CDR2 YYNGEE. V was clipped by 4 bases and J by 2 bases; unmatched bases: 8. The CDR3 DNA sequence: TGTGCCAGCAGCCTAAGAGGGGACAGAAACACCGGGGAGCTGTTTTTT. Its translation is CASSLRGDRNTGELFF.

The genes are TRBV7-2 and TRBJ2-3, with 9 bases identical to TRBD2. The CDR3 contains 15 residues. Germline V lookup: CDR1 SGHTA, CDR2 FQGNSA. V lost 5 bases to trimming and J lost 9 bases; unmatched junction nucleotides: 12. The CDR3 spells CASSRALAGTLTQYF. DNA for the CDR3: TGTGCCAGCAGCAGAGCTCTAGCGGGGACCTTGACGCAGTATTTT.

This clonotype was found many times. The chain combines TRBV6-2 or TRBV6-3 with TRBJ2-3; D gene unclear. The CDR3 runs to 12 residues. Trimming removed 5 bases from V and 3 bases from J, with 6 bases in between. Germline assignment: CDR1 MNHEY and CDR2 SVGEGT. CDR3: CASSRTTDTQYF. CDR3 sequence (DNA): TGTGCCAGCAGTCGCACGACAGATACGCAGTATTTT.

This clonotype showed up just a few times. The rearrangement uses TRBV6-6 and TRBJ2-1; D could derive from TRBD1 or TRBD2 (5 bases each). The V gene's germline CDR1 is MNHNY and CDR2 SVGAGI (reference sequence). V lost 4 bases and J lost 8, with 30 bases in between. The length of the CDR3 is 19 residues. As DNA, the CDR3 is TGTGCCAGCAGTTCTTATAGGGACCGAGGGTTGACCCGTCGTCATGAGCAGTTCTTC. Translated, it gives CASSSYRDRGLTRRHEQFF.

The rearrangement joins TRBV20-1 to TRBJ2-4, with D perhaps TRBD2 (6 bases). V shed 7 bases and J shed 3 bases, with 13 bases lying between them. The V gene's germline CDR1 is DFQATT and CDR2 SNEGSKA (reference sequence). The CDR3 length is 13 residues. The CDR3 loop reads CSGGVDSKNIQYF. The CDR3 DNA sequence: TGCAGTGGGGGGGTAGACAGCAAAAACATTCAGTACTTC.

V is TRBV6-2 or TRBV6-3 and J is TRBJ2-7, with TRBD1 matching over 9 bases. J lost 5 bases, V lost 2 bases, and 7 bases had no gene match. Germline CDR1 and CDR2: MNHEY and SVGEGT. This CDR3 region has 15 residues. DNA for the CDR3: TGTGCCAGCAGTTACCCGAGGGACAGGGATGACGAGCAGTACTTC. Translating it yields CASSYPRDRDDEQYF.